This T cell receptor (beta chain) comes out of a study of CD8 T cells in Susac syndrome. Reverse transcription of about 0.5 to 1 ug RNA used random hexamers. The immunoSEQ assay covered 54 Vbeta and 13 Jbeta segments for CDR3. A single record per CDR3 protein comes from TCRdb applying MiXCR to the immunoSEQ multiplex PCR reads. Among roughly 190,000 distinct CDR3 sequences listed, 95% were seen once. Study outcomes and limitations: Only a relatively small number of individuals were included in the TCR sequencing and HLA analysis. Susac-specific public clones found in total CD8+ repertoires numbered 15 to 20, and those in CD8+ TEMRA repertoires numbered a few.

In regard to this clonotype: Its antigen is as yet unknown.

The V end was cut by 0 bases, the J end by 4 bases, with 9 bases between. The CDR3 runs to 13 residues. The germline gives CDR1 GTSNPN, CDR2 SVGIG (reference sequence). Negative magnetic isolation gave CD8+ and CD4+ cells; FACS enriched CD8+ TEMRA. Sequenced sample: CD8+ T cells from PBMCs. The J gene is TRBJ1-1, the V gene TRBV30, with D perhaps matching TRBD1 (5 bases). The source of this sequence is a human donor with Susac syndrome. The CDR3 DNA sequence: TGTGCCTGGAGTGTAACAGGAAGCACTGAAGCTTTCTTT. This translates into CAWSVTGSTEAFF.